This T cell receptor beta chain is from a study of CD8 T cells in Susac syndrome. Germline loops: CDR1 SEHNR, CDR2 FQNEAQ (reference sequence). The V gene lost 4 bases and the J gene lost 10 bases, with 14 bases spanning the gap. CDR3 length: 13 amino acids. Study-level findings and limits: Regarding the TCR sequencing and HLA analysis, the study admitted that a relatively small number of individuals were involved.

On this clonotype itself: No antigen is known for it.

Random hexamers served to reverse transcribe about 0.5 to 1 ug RNA. Amplification of TCR beta CDR3 by immunoSEQ multiplex PCR spanned 54 Vbeta and 13 Jbeta. TCRdb ran MiXCR on the immunoSEQ multiplex PCR reads and lists one entry per CDR3 protein. The table includes about 130,000 distinct CDR3 sequences, 85% to 95% detected once. The V call is TRBV7-9, the J call TRBJ2-1; possible D gene TRBD2, 5 bases. The clonotype was recovered from a human donor with Susac syndrome. The sample was CD8+ T cells from PBMCs. CDR3 coding DNA: TGTGCCAGCAGCTCCGGCGGACTCACAGAGCAGTTCTTC. Translating gives CASSSGGLTEQFF.